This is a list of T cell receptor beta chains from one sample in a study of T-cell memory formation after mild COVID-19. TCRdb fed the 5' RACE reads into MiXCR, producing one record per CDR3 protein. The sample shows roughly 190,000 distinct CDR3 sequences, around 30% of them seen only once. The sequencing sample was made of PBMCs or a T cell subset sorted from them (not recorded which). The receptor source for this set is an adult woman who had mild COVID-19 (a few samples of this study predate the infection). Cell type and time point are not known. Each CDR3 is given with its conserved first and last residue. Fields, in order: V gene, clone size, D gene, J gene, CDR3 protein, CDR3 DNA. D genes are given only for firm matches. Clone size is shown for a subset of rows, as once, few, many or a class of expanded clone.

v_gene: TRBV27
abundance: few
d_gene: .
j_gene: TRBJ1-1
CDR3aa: CASSSWLKMRDTEAFF
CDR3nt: TGTGCCAGCAGCTCCTGGCTGAAGATGAGGGACACTGAAGCTTTCTTT

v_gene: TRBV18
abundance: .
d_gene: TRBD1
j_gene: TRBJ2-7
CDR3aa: CASSPSQRQGYEQYF
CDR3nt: TGTGCCAGCTCACCATCCCAAAGACAGGGCTACGAGCAGTACTTC

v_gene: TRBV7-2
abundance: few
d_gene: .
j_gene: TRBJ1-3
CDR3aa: CASSLAAGTGNTIYF
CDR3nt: TGTGCCAGCAGCTTAGCAGCCGGCACTGGAAACACCATATATTTT

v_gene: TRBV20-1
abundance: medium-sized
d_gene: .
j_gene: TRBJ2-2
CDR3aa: CSAREAGGRLGELFF
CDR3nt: TGCAGTGCTAGAGAGGCAGGTGGCAGGCTAGGGGAGCTGTTTTTT

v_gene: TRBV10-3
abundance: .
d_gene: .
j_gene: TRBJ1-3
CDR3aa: CAIKDYVASGNTIYF
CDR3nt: TGTGCCATCAAAGATTATGTGGCCTCTGGAAACACCATATATTTT

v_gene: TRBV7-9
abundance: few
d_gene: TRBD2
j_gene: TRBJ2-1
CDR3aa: CASTPNLAANNEQFF
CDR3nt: TGTGCCAGCACCCCAAATCTAGCGGCTAACAATGAGCAGTTCTTC

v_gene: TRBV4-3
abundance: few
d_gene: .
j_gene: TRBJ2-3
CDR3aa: CASSQGTGTDTQYF
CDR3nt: TGCGCCAGCAGCCAAGGGACCGGCACAGATACGCAGTATTTT

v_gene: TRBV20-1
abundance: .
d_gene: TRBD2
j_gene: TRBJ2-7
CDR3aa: CSARLAETYEQYF
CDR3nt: TGCAGTGCTAGACTAGCGGAAACCTACGAGCAGTACTTC

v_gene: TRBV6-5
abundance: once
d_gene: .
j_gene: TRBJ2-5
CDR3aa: CASRPGTWGETQYF
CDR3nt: TGTGCCAGCAGACCCGGGACGTGGGGAGAGACCCAGTACTTC

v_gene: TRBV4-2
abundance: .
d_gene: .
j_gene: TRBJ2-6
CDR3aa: CASRGTSGANVLTF
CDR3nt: TGTGCCAGCCGCGGGACCTCTGGGGCCAACGTCCTGACTTTC

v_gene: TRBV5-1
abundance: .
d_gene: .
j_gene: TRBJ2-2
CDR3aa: CASSLEFGGELFF
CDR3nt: TGCGCCAGCAGCTTGGAGTTCGGCGGGGAGCTGTTTTTT

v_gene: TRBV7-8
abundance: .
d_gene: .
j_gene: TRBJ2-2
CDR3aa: CASSLESGSGLNGELFF
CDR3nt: TGTGCCAGCAGCTTAGAGTCCGGGTCAGGGTTGAACGGGGAGCTGTTTTTT

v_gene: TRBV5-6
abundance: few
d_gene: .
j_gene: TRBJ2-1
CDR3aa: CASSLNTYNEQFF
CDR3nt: TGTGCCAGCAGCTTGAACACCTACAATGAGCAGTTCTTC

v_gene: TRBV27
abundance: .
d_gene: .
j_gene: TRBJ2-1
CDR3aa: CASRLRGPTAYNEQFF
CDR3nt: TGTGCCAGCAGACTCAGGGGCCCCACGGCCTACAATGAGCAGTTCTTC

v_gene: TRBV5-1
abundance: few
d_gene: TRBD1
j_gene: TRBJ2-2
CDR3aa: CASSRDSGTGELFF
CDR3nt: TGCGCCAGCAGCCGGGACAGTGGGACCGGGGAGCTGTTTTTT

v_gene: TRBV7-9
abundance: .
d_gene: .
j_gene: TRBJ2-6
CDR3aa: CASSPGPIHQTGANVLTF
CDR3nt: TGTGCCAGCAGCCCAGGGCCCATTCACCAGACTGGGGCCAACGTCCTGACTTTC

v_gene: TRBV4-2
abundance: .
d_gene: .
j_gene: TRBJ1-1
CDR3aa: CASSQAHGDVTEAFF
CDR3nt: TGTGCCAGCAGCCAAGCCCATGGAGACGTCACTGAAGCTTTCTTT

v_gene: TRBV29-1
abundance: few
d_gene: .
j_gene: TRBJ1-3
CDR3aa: CSVGVGASSGNTIYF
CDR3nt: TGCAGCGTCGGGGTCGGAGCGAGCTCTGGAAACACCATATATTTT

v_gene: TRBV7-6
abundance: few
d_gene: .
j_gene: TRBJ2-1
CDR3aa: CASSLEQGRDEQFF
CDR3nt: TGTGCCAGCAGCTTAGAACAGGGTCGGGATGAGCAGTTCTTC

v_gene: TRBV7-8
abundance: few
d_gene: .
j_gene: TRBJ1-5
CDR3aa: CASSPGPGDSNQPQHF
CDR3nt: TGTGCCAGCAGCCCGGGACCCGGCGATAGCAATCAGCCCCAGCATTTT

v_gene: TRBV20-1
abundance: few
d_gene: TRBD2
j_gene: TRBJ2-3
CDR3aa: CSAEHGGRAGADTQYF
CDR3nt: TGCAGTGCCGAGCACGGCGGGAGGGCTGGAGCAGATACGCAGTATTTT

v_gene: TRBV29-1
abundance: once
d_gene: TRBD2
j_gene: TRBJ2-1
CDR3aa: CSVAPGLAARNEQFF
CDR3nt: TGCAGCGTTGCCCCGGGACTAGCGGCAAGAAATGAGCAGTTCTTC

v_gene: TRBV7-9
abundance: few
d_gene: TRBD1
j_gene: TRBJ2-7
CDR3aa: CASSFWDRAYEQYF
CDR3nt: TGTGCCAGCAGCTTTTGGGACAGGGCCTACGAGCAGTACTTC

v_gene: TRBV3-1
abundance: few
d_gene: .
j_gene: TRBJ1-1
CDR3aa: CASSLDAGGWAEAFF
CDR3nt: TGTGCCAGCAGCCTTGACGCCGGGGGCTGGGCTGAAGCTTTCTTT

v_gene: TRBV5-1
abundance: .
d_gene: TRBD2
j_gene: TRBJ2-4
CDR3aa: CASSLELAGGPTTKNIQYF
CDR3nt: TGCGCCAGCAGCTTGGAACTAGCGGGAGGGCCAACAACCAAAAACATTCAGTACTTC

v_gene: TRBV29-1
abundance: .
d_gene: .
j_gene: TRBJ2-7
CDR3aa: CSVLGAKRAHEQYF
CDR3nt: TGCAGCGTTCTTGGGGCAAAAAGAGCTCACGAGCAGTACTTC

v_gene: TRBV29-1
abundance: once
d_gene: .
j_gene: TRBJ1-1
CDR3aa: CSVEWPEAFF
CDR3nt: TGCAGCGTTGAATGGCCTGAAGCTTTCTTT

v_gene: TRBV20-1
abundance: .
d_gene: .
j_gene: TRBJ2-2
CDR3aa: CSARPSGWGTGELFF
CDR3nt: TGCAGTGCTAGACCCTCGGGTTGGGGCACCGGGGAGCTGTTTTTT

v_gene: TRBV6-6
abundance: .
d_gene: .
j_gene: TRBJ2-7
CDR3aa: CASSYAGRDYEQYF
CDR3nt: TGTGCCAGCAGTTACGCGGGCCGAGACTACGAGCAGTACTTC

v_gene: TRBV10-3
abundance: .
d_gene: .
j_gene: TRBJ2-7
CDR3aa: CAISQVRDSYEQYF
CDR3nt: TGTGCCATCAGCCAAGTCCGGGACTCCTACGAGCAGTACTTC

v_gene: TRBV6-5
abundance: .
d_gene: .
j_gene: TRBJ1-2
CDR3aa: CASSYSGTAYGYTF
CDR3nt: TGTGCCAGCAGTTACTCCGGGACGGCCTATGGCTACACCTTC

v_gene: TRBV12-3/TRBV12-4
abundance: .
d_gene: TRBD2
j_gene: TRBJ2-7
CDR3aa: CASSRWTSGEQYF
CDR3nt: TGTGCCAGCAGTCGATGGACTAGCGGCGAGCAGTACTTC

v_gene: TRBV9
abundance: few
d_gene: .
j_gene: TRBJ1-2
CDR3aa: CASSVEEGGPIYGYTF
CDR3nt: TGTGCCAGCAGCGTAGAGGAAGGGGGTCCGATCTATGGCTACACCTTC

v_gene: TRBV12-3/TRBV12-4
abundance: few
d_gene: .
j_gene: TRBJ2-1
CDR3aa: CASSLGHNEQFF
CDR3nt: TGTGCCAGCAGTTTGGGCCACAATGAGCAGTTCTTC

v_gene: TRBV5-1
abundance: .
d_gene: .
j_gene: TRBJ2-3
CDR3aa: CASSLGGAGDTQYF
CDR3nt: TGCGCCAGCAGCTTGGGGGGGGCAGGAGATACGCAGTATTTT

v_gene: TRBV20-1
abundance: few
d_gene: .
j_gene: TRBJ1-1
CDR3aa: CSAPESPMNTEAFF
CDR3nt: TGCAGTGCACCTGAAAGTCCCATGAACACTGAAGCTTTCTTT

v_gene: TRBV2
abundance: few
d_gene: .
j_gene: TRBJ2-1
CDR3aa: CAGRRTGHEQFF
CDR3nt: TGTGCCGGCCGCCGGACGGGACATGAGCAGTTCTTC

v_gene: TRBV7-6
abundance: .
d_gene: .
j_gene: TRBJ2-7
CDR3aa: CASSLEDRYYEQYF
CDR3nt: TGTGCCAGCAGCTTAGAGGACAGATACTACGAGCAGTACTTC

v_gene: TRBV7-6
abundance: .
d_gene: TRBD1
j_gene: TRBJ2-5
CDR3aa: CASSLQGARETQYF
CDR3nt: TGTGCCAGCAGCTTACAGGGGGCGCGGGAGACCCAGTACTTC

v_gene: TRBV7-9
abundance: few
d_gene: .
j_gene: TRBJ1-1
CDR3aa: CASSLGTPGRAFF
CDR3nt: TGTGCCAGCAGCTTAGGGACCCCTGGGAGAGCTTTCTTT

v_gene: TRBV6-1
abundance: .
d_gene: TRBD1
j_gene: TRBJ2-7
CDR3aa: CASVPSTGALGEQYF
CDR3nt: TGTGCCAGCGTTCCTTCGACAGGGGCGCTCGGCGAGCAGTACTTC

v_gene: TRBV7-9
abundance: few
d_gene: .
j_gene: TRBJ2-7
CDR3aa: CASSLVNDYEQYF
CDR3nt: TGTGCCAGCAGCCTCGTTAATGACTACGAGCAGTACTTC

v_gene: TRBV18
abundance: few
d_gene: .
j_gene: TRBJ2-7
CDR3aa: CASSPQFRAYEQYF
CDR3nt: TGTGCCAGCTCACCCCAATTCCGGGCCTACGAGCAGTACTTC

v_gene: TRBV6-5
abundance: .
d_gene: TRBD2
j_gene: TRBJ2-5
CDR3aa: CASSQVGTTRETQYF
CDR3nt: TGTGCCAGCAGTCAGGTCGGGACTACTCGGGAGACCCAGTACTTC

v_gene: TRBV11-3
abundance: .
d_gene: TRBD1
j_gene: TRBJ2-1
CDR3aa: CASSSAGTGTASEQFF
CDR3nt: TGTGCCAGCAGCTCAGCAGGGACAGGGACAGCAAGTGAGCAGTTCTTC

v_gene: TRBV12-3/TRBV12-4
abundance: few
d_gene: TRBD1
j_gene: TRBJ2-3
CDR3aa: CASILQGRASTDTQYF
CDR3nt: TGTGCCAGCATACTACAGGGGCGCGCTAGCACAGATACGCAGTATTTT